The 13 T cell receptor beta chains below all came from one sample that was sequenced in a study of blood T cells in healthy people across ages. Together with a sample-barcoded 5' primer, a J-beta primer mix was included in a second PCR lasting about 6 to 11 cycles. TCRdb processed the 5' RACE reads anew with MiXCR; each CDR3 protein has one entry. The sample yields about 1,400,000 distinct CDR3 sequences, about 40% seen once. Sample: blood. These receptors were collected from a woman younger than 30 in good health.

The rearrangement uses TRBV6-5 and TRBJ2-4, with D perhaps matching TRBD1 (6 bases). Germline V gene sequence: CDR1 MNHEY, CDR2 SVGAGI. Trimming stripped 6 bases from V and 6 bases from J, with 15 bases between. The CDR3 runs to 14 residues. In DNA, the CDR3 is TGTGCCAGCAGCTCCTTGGAGGACAGAAACATTCAGTACTTC. Translation gives CASSSLEDRNIQYF.

This clonotype was recorded only once. The chain couples TRBV28 to TRBJ2-5; 8 bases match TRBD2. Trimming took 6 bases from V and 13 from J; bases not matched to a gene: 16. The CDR3 totals 14 residues. The germline gives CDR1 MDHEN, CDR2 SYDVKM. The CDR3 is CASRPFGGASVWYF. DNA of the CDR3: TGTGCCAGCAGGCCGTTCGGGGGGGCCTCCGTCTGGTACTTC. Supplemented by reference TRBV28 and TRBJ2-5, the full variable domain reads DVKVTQSSRYLVKRTGEKVFLECVQDMDHENMFWYRQDPGLGLRLIYFSYDVKMKEKGDIPEGYSVSREKKERFSLILESASTNQTSMYLCASRPFGGASVWYFGPGTRLLVL.

This chain joins TRBV18 and TRBJ2-5; D gene uncertain. Deletions cut 4 bases from V and 11 bases from J, with 32 bases between. The length of the CDR3 is 18 residues. Germline-derived CDR1 and CDR2 are KGHSH and LQKENI. CDR3: CASSRFLGFGPLINEQYF. The CDR3 DNA reads TGTGCCAGCTCACGGTTCCTAGGGTTCGGCCCCTTAATCAATGAGCAGTACTTC.

This chain links TRBV2 with TRBJ2-1; D unclear. Germline CDR1 is SNHLY and CDR2 is FYNNEI. The CDR3 runs 13 residues. Trimming shortened V by 0 bases and J by 9 bases, and 9 bases separated the two germline ends. The CDR3 reads CASSEARTGEQFF. The CDR3 DNA sequence: TGTGCCAGCAGTGAAGCGAGGACGGGTGAGCAGTTCTTC.

Concerning this clonotype: One end of the junction varies from germline; a read error may be responsible. The J gene is TRBJ2-1, the V gene TRBV20-1; D not resolved. CDR1 is DFQATT and CDR2 is SNEGSKA in the germline V gene (reference sequence). CDR3 length: 11 amino acids. CDR3 bases: TGCAGTGTTAGAGAAGGGAATGAGCAGTTCTTC. Translated, it gives CSVREGNEQFF.

The chain employs TRBV6-1 and TRBJ2-4; no clear D. TRBJ2-7 explains the end of the DNA better; the J call may be wrong. Germline CDR1 reads MNHNS; CDR2 reads SASEGT. The CDR3 length is 13 residues. The CDR3 loop is CASSALGDGEQYF. The CDR3 coding sequence is TGTGCCAGCAGCGCTCTAGGTGACGGCGAGCAGTACTTC.

Points on this clonotype: The junction does not match germline at one end; this may be a read error. In DNA, the CDR3 is TGTGTCATCAGTGAGTCATCTTCTGGGGCCAACGTCCTGACTTTC. As protein: CVISESSSGANVLTF. The V and J genes are TRBV10-3 and TRBJ2-6; D remains ambiguous. The CDR3 extends over 15 amino acids. The germline CDR1 and CDR2 sequences are ENHRY and SYGVKD.

The chain recombines TRBV7-2 with TRBJ2-3; 8 positions agree with TRBD2. V was clipped by 5 bases and J by 0 bases; unmatched bases: 7. Germline V gene lookup returns CDR1 SGHTA and CDR2 FQGNSA. The CDR3 covers 16 residues. The DNA for the CDR3 is TGTGCCAGCAGCCCCATAGCGGGAACTAGCACAGATACGCAGTATTTT. Its translation: CASSPIAGTSTDTQYF. Combining the CDR3 with reference TRBV7-2 and TRBJ2-3 gives the whole variable domain GAGVSQSPSNKVTEKGKDVELRCDPISGHTALYWYRQSLGQGLEFLIYFQGNSAPDKSGLPSDRFSAERTGGSVSTLTIQRTQQEDSAVYLCASSPIAGTSTDTQYFGPGTRLTVL.

This clonotype was detected only a few times. The chain recombines TRBV20-1 with TRBJ2-3, with a tentative D call TRBD2 (6 bases). V lost 3 bases and J lost 3, with 10 bases in between. The CDR3 extends over 13 amino acids. The germline gives CDR1 DFQATT, CDR2 SNEGSKA (reference sequence). CDR3 in DNA: TGCAGTGCTAGGTGGCGGGGTACAGATACGCAGTATTTT. Protein product: CSARWRGTDTQYF.

V usage is TRBV12-5 and J usage is TRBJ1-5; D is undetermined. The V end lost 5 bases, the J end lost 4 bases, and 6 bases lay between the germline ends. CDR3 size: 12 residues. The germline V gene encodes CDR1 LGHNT and CDR2 FRNRAP. DNA of the CDR3: TGTGCTAGTGGTCCGCGAAATCAGCCCCAGCATTTT. Its protein is CASGPRNQPQHF.

The rearrangement joins TRBV12-3 or TRBV12-4 to TRBJ2-3, with 10 bases identical to TRBD2. V lost 5 bases, J lost 2 bases, and 7 bases stayed unmatched. CDR3 size: 16 residues. The CDR3 is CASSEPLAGYTDTQYF. DNA for the CDR3: TGTGCCAGCAGTGAACCACTAGCGGGGTACACAGATACGCAGTATTTT.

The V call is TRBV20-1, the J call TRBJ2-1; 12 nucleotides line up with TRBD2. CDR3 length equals 13 residues. The germline gives CDR1 DFQATT, CDR2 SNEGSKA (reference sequence). V shed 8 bases, J shed 10 bases, and the junction held 9 bases outside the gene matches. The CDR3 nucleotides read TGCAGTCCCTGGACTAGCGGGACAGGGGAGCAGTTCTTC. This encodes CSPWTSGTGEQFF.

In this sample, this clonotype turned up a few times. The V gene is TRBV4-1, the J gene TRBJ2-7; D gene uncertain. The CDR3 runs to 16 residues. V was trimmed by 0 bases and J by 0 bases, leaving 12 bases between them. The germline CDR1 and CDR2 sequences are MGHRA and YSYEKL. The CDR3 here is CASSQDKLQSSYEQYF. The CDR3 DNA is TGCGCCAGCAGCCAAGATAAGCTCCAGAGCTCCTACGAGCAGTACTTC.